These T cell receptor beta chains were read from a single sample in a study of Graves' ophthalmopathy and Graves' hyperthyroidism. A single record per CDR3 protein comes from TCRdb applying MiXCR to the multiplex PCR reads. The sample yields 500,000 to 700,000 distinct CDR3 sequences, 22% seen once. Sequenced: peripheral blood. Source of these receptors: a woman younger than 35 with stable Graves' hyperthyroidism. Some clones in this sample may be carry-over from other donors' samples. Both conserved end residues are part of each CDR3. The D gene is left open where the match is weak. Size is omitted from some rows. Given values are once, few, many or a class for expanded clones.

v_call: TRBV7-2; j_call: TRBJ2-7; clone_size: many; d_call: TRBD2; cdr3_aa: CASSGGGLSYEQYF; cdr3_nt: TGTGCCAGCAGTGGCGGGGGACTTTCCTACGAGCAGTACTTC
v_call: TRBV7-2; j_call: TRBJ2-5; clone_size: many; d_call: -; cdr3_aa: CASRFRVQETQYF; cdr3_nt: TGTGCCAGCCGCTTTCGAGTACAAGAGACCCAGTACTTC
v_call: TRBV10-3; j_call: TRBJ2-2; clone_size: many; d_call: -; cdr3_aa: CAVQGRKYYTGELFF; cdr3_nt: TGTGCCGTCCAGGGGCGAAAATACTACACCGGGGAGCTGTTTTTT
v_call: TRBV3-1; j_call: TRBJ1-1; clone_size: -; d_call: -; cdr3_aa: CASSPTGNGATEAFF; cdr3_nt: TGTGCCAGCAGCCCCACAGGGAACGGGGCCACTGAAGCTTTCTTT
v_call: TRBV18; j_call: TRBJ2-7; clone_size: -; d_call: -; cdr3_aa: CASSPLVLGSSYEQYF; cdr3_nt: TGTGCCAGCTCACCACTTGTCCTGGGGAGCTCCTACGAGCAGTACTTC
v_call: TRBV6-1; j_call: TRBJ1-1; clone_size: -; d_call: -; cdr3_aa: CASRGGPKGFGTEAFF; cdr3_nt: TGTGCCAGCAGGGGGGGGCCCAAGGGCTTTGGCACTGAAGCTTTCTTT
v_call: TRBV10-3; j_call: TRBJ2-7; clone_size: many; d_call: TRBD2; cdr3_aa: CAISEDLAGKLSYEQYF; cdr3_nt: TGTGCCATCAGTGAGGACCTAGCGGGGAAACTCTCCTACGAGCAGTACTTC
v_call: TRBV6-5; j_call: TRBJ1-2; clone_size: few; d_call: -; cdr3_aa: CASSYSTGLIRGYTF; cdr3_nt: TGTGCCAGCAGTTACTCGACAGGTCTCATCCGTGGCTACACCTTC
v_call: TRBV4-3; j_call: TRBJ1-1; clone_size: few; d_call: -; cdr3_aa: CASSPGLNPNTEAFF; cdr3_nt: TGCGCCAGCAGCCCGGGACTCAATCCGAACACTGAAGCTTTCTTT
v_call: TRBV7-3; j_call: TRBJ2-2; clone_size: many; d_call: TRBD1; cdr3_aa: CASSLTRDRVMAGELFF; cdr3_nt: TGTGCCAGCAGCTTAACCAGGGACAGGGTTATGGCCGGGGAGCTGTTTTTT
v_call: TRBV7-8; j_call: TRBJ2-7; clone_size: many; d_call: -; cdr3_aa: CASSSPGRLYEQYF; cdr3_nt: TGTGCCAGCAGCTCCCCGGGTCGCCTCTACGAGCAGTACTTC
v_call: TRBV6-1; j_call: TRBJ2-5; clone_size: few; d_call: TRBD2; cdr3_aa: CASSEAGGGPVYQYF; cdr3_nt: TGTGCCAGCAGTGAAGCGGGCGGGGGGCCTGTTTACCAGTACTTC
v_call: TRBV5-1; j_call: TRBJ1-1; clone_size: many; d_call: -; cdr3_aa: CASSFPRAQAFNTEAFF; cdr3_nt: TGCGCCAGCAGCTTCCCCAGGGCCCAAGCTTTTAACACTGAAGCTTTCTTT
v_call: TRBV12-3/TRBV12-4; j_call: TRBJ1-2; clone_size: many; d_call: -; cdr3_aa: CASSLHRTPGYTF; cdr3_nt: TGTGCCAGCAGTTTACATCGGACCCCCGGCTACACCTTC
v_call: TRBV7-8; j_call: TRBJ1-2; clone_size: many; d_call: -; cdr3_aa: CASRPGKGNYGYTF; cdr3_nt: TGTGCCAGCAGGCCGGGGAAGGGCAACTATGGCTACACCTTC
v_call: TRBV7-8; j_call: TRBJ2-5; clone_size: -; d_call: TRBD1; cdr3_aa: CASSLWEDRGGETQYF; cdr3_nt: TGTGCCAGCAGCTTATGGGAGGACAGGGGTGGTGAGACCCAGTACTTC
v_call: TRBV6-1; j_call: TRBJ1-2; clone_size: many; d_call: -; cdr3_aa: CASSPGDGYTF; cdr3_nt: TGTGCCAGCAGTCCAGGGGATGGCTACACCTTC
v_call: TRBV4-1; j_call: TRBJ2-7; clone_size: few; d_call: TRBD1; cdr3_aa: CASSQEGWQGAYEQYF; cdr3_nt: TGCGCCAGCAGCCAAGAGGGATGGCAGGGGGCTTACGAGCAGTACTTC
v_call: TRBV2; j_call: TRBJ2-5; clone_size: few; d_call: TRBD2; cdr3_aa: CASRAGTSGYWVRETQYF; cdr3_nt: TGTGCCAGCAGGGCCGGGACTAGCGGGTACTGGGTAAGAGAGACCCAGTACTTC
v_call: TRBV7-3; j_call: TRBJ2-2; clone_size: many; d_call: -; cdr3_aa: CAWHEPNTGELFF; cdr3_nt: TGTGCCTGGCACGAACCGAACACCGGGGAGCTGTTTTTT
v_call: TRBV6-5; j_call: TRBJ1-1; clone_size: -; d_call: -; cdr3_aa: CASSSLRDAFF; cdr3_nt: TGTGCCAGCAGTTCTTTGAGAGATGCTTTCTTT
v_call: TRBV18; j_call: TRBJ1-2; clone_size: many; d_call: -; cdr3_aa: CASSPGQAASYGYTF; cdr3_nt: TGTGCCAGCTCACCAGGCCAAGCAGCAAGCTATGGCTACACCTTC
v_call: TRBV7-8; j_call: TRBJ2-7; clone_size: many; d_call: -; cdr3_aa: CASSLRPGTGLSYEQYF; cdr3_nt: TGTGCCAGCAGCTTGAGACCAGGGACGGGGCTCTCCTACGAGCAGTACTTC
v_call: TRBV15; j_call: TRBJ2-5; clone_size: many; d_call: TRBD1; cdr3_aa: CATSRVDRKETQYF; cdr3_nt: TGTGCCACCAGCAGAGTGGACAGGAAAGAGACCCAGTACTTC
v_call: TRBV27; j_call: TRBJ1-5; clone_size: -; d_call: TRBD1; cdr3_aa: CASSTLRTGGNQPQHF; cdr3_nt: TGTGCCAGCAGTACCCTACGGACAGGGGGAAATCAGCCCCAGCATTTT
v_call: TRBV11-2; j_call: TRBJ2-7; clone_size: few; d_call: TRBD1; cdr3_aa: CASSSWGQGISYEQYF; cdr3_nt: TGTGCCAGCAGCTCATGGGGACAGGGGATTTCCTACGAGCAGTACTTC
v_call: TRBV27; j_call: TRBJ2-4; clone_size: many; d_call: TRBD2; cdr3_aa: CASSFAGGAKNIQYF; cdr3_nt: TGTGCCAGCAGTTTCGCGGGAGGCGCCAAAAACATTCAGTACTTC
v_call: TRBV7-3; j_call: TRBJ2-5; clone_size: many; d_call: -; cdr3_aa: CASSSQPRTEGETQYF; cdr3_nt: TGTGCCAGCAGCTCGCAGCCCCGGACAGAGGGGGAGACCCAGTACTTC
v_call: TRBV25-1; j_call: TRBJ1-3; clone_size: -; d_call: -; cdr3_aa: CASSEAGVGNTIYF; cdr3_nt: TGTGCCAGCAGTGAAGCAGGGGTAGGAAACACCATATATTTT
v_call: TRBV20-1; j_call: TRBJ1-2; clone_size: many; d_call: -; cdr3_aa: CSARDPHYGYTF; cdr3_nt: TGCAGTGCCAGGGACCCTCACTATGGCTACACCTTC
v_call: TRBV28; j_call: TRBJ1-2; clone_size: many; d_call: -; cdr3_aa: CASLRGGDGYTF; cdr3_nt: TGTGCCAGCCTCAGAGGTGGAGACGGCTACACCTTC
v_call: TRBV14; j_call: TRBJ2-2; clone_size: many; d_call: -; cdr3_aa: CASSQDPDTGELFF; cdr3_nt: TGTGCCAGCAGCCAAGATCCAGACACCGGGGAGCTGTTTTTT
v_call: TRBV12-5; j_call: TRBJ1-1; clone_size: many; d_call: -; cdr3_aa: CASGWGEDTEAFF; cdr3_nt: TGTGCTAGTGGTTGGGGGGAGGACACTGAAGCTTTCTTT
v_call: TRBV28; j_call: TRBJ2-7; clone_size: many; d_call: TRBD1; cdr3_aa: CASMRTGGTSYEQYF; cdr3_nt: TGTGCCAGCATGCGGACAGGGGGCACATCCTACGAGCAGTACTTC
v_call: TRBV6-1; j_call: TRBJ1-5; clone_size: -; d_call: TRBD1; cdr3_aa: CASSLGTGGFQPQHF; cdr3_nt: TGTGCCAGCAGCCTCGGGACAGGGGGTTTTCAGCCCCAGCATTTT
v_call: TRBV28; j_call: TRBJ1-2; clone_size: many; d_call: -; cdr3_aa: CASSFGLAGLHRYTF; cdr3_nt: TGTGCCAGCAGTTTTGGTCTCGCAGGGCTCCATCGCTACACCTTC
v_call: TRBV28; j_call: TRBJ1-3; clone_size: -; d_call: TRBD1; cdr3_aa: CASSPRGTGLGGNTIYF; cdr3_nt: TGTGCCAGCAGTCCTAGGGGGACAGGGCTCGGAGGAAACACCATATATTTT
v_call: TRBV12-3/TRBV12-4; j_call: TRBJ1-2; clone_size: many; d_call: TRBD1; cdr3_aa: CARTYRDSDYGYTF; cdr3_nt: TGTGCCAGAACCTACCGGGACAGCGACTATGGCTACACCTTC
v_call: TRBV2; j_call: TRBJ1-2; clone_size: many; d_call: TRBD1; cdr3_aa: CASSPPRDSRLGYTF; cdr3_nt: TGTGCCAGCAGTCCACCCCGGGACAGCCGTCTGGGCTACACCTTC
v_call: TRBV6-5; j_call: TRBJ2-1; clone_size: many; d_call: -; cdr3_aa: CASSYPGDGAGYNEQFF; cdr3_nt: TGTGCCAGCAGTTACCCCGGGGATGGTGCGGGTTACAATGAGCAGTTCTTC
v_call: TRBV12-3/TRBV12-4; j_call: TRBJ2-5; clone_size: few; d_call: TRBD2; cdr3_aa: CASLPTGGLKTQYF; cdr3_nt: TGTGCCAGTCTGCCCACGGGGGGGCTAAAGACCCAGTACTTC
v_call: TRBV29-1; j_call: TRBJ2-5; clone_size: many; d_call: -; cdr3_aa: CSVEVTRRRASQETQYF; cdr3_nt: TGCAGCGTTGAAGTTACAAGAAGGAGGGCCTCCCAAGAGACCCAGTACTTC
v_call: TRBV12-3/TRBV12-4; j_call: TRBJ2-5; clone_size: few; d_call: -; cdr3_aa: CASSLNYRGETQYF; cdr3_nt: TGTGCCAGCAGTTTAAACTATCGGGGGGAGACCCAGTACTTC
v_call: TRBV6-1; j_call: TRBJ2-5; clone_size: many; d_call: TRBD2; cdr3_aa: CASGSSGEETQYF; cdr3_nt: TGTGCCAGCGGGTCCAGCGGGGAAGAGACCCAGTACTTC
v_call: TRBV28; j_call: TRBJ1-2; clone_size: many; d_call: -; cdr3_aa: CASSFPRPNYGYTF; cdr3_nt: TGTGCCAGCAGTTTCCCTCGACCTAACTATGGCTACACCTTC
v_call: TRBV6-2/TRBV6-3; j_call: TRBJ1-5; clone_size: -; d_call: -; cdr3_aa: CASTQQAEPQHF; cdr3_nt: TGTGCCAGCACCCAACAGGCGGAGCCCCAGCATTTT
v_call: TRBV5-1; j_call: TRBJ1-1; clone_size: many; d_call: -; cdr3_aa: CASSPLGTGNTEAFF; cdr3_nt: TGCGCCAGCAGCCCCCTGGGGACGGGGAACACTGAAGCTTTCTTT
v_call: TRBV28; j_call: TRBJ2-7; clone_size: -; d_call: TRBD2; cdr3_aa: CASCWGLVYEQYF; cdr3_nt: TGTGCCAGCTGTTGGGGACTAGTTTACGAGCAGTACTTC
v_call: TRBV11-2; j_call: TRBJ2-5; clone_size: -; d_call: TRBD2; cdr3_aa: CASSLSLASGEETQYF; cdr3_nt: TGTGCCAGCAGCTTATCCTTGGCTAGCGGGGAAGAGACCCAGTACTTC